Listed below are T cell receptor beta chains from one sample, sequenced in a study of identical twins. TCRdb used MiXCR to reprocess the 5' RACE reads, holding one entry per CDR3 protein. The sample records approximately 210,000 distinct CDR3 sequences, around a tenth being singletons. The specimen was memory (CD45RO+) T cells sorted from blood. Every receptor here comes from a woman under 30 in good health. The CDR3 runs from the conserved cysteine through the conserved F or W. D genes are given only for firm matches. The size field is filled for only some rows; it gives once, few, many or a size class.

abundance,d_gene,j_gene,v_gene,CDR3aa,CDR3nt
-,-,TRBJ1-1,TRBV29-1,CSGGQFGAFF,TGCAGCGGTGGACAGTTTGGAGCTTTCTTT
-,-,TRBJ1-1,TRBV25-1,CASSEYGQGLTEAFF,TGTGCCAGCAGTGAATATGGGCAGGGCTTAACTGAAGCTTTCTTT
many,-,TRBJ1-2,TRBV12-3/TRBV12-4,CASSLNPIILGERGGGYTF,TGTGCCAGCAGTTTAAACCCCATAATACTCGGGGAAAGGGGAGGTGGCTACACCTTC
-,TRBD2,TRBJ2-1,TRBV10-3,CAISESGLEYEQFF,TGTGCCATCAGTGAGTCGGGACTAGAGTATGAGCAGTTCTTC
-,-,TRBJ2-1,TRBV15,CATRTDEQFF,TGTGCCACCAGGACCGATGAGCAGTTCTTC
-,-,TRBJ2-3,TRBV5-4,CASSLTGKASDTQYF,TGTGCCAGCAGCTTGACAGGGAAGGCGTCAGATACGCAGTATTTT
-,-,TRBJ2-7,TRBV7-9,CASSLALGNEQYF,TGTGCCAGCAGCTTAGCGCTGGGGAACGAGCAGTACTTC
many,-,TRBJ2-1,TRBV20-1,CSATLEIRSYNEQFF,TGCAGTGCTACCCTCGAAATCAGGTCCTACAATGAGCAGTTCTTC
-,TRBD1,TRBJ1-5,TRBV5-1,CASSAGGNDQPQHF,TGCGCCAGCAGCGCAGGGGGGAATGATCAGCCCCAGCATTTT
few,-,TRBJ2-1,TRBV6-1,CASSRMSVASTEQFF,TGTGCCAGCAGTCGGATGTCGGTAGCGTCAACTGAGCAGTTCTTC
few,-,TRBJ1-6,TRBV27,CASSAATDPSSYNSPLHF,TGTGCCAGCAGTGCTGCGACAGATCCGAGCTCCTATAATTCACCCCTCCACTTT
few,-,TRBJ2-2,TRBV5-1,CASTYRDTRTGELFF,TGCGCCAGCACATACCGGGACACAAGGACCGGGGAGCTGTTTTTT
-,-,TRBJ2-7,TRBV11-3,CASSSVREQYF,TGTGCCAGCAGCTCAGTACGCGAGCAGTACTTC
-,-,TRBJ2-7,TRBV7-9,CASSLRSRERGVDEQYF,TGTGCCAGCAGCTTACGGAGTCGGGAGAGGGGGGTTGACGAGCAGTACTTC
-,-,TRBJ1-1,TRBV11-2,CASSPQRGQENTEAFF,TGTGCCAGCAGTCCGCAACGCGGACAAGAGAACACTGAAGCTTTCTTT
many,TRBD1,TRBJ2-5,TRBV7-9,CASSLTGDIRETQYF,TGTGCCAGCAGCCTCACAGGGGACATAAGAGAGACCCAGTACTTC
few,-,TRBJ2-5,TRBV29-1,CSVLSSGETQYF,TGCAGCGTTCTAAGTTCGGGTGAGACCCAGTACTTC
few,TRBD1,TRBJ2-7,TRBV6-1,CASRDRGLGEQYF,TGTGCCAGCAGAGACAGGGGGCTTGGCGAGCAGTACTTC
few,TRBD2,TRBJ2-3,TRBV6-5,CASSYSIAGGADTQYF,TGTGCCAGCAGTTACTCCATAGCGGGAGGAGCAGATACGCAGTATTTT
-,-,TRBJ2-1,TRBV15,CATSLRAYNEQFF,TGTGCCACCAGCCTGAGGGCCTACAATGAGCAGTTCTTC
few,-,TRBJ1-6,TRBV20-1,CSASTGHDSPLHF,TGCAGTGCTTCGACAGGTCATGATTCACCCCTCCACTTT
few,-,TRBJ2-6,TRBV6-4,CASSDQSGANVLTF,TGTGCCAGCAGTGACCAGTCTGGGGCCAACGTCCTGACTTTC
-,-,TRBJ1-1,TRBV6-1,CASSASRNTEAFF,TGTGCCAGCAGCGCCTCACGGAACACTGAAGCTTTCTTT
many,-,TRBJ1-5,TRBV20-1,CSARDRQVHNQPQHF,TGCAGTGCTAGGGATAGACAGGTTCACAATCAGCCCCAGCATTTT
few,TRBD1,TRBJ2-7,TRBV2,CASTWDRGRYEQYF,TGTGCCAGCACCTGGGACAGGGGGCGGTACGAGCAGTACTTC
-,TRBD1,TRBJ2-7,TRBV10-3,CAMGEGGQAYEQYF,TGTGCCATGGGTGAGGGGGGACAGGCCTACGAGCAGTACTTC
-,TRBD1,TRBJ1-2,TRBV3-1,CASSQGDRGQDGYTF,TGTGCCAGCAGCCAAGGGGACAGGGGGCAGGATGGCTACACCTTC
-,-,TRBJ1-1,TRBV5-1,CASSQTGIGNTEAFF,TGCGCCAGCAGCCAAACAGGGATAGGGAACACTGAAGCTTTCTTT
few,-,TRBJ2-5,TRBV6-5,CASSYAAGQQETQYF,TGTGCCAGCAGTTACGCCGCGGGACAACAAGAGACCCAGTACTTC
-,-,TRBJ1-1,TRBV7-9,CASSVSRVNTEAFF,TGTGCCAGCAGCGTCTCAAGGGTGAACACTGAAGCTTTCTTT
many,TRBD2,TRBJ2-3,TRBV27,CASSSGNSDTQYF,TGTGCCAGCAGCAGCGGGAACTCAGATACGCAGTATTTT
few,-,TRBJ2-7,TRBV5-5,CASSLVLASRRFNEQYF,TGTGCCAGCAGCTTGGTCCTGGCTAGTCGAAGATTCAACGAGCAGTACTTC
-,TRBD1,TRBJ2-1,TRBV25-1,CASRTGRGNEQFF,TGTGCCAGCAGGACAGGGCGCGGCAATGAGCAGTTCTTC
many,-,TRBJ2-1,TRBV10-3,CAISLREDEQFF,TGTGCCATCAGCTTAAGGGAGGATGAGCAGTTCTTC
few,TRBD1,TRBJ1-4,TRBV18,CASQGQPNEKLFF,TGTGCCAGCCAGGGACAGCCTAATGAAAAACTGTTTTTT
-,TRBD1,TRBJ2-1,TRBV29-1,CSVGQDRSNEQFF,TGCAGCGTGGGACAGGACAGGTCCAATGAGCAGTTCTTC
few,TRBD1,TRBJ1-2,TRBV5-1,CASSPGTDNYGYTF,TGCGCCAGCAGCCCCGGGACAGACAACTATGGCTACACCTTC
-,TRBD2,TRBJ2-3,TRBV11-3,CASSLSGGGVTQYF,TGTGCCAGCAGTCTTAGCGGGGGGGGCGTAACGCAGTATTTT
many,TRBD2,TRBJ2-5,TRBV7-2,CASSLTREEEEYF,TGTGCCAGCAGCTTAACCCGGGAGGAGGAGGAGTACTTC
many,-,TRBJ2-7,TRBV18,CASSPWALRDEQYF,TGTGCCAGCTCACCATGGGCTCTCAGGGACGAGCAGTACTTC
-,TRBD2,TRBJ2-3,TRBV20-1,CSATTTWGGLADTQYF,TGCAGTGCCACTACCACGTGGGGGGGATTGGCAGATACGCAGTATTTT
-,-,TRBJ1-1,TRBV12-3/TRBV12-4,CASSLARGYEAFF,TGTGCCAGCAGTTTAGCGCGGGGGTACGAAGCTTTCTTT
many,-,TRBJ2-5,TRBV6-5,CASSYGGGETQYF,TGTGCCAGCAGTTACGGTGGGGGCGAGACCCAGTACTTC
many,TRBD2,TRBJ2-3,TRBV5-1,CASSDIAGGTDTQYF,TGCGCCAGCAGCGACATAGCGGGGGGCACAGATACGCAGTATTTT
few,TRBD2,TRBJ2-3,TRBV11-3,CASSNYLAGRQYF,TGTGCCAGCAGCAACTATTTAGCGGGGCGGCAGTATTTT
-,-,TRBJ2-7,TRBV5-1,CASSSTPGRSYEQYF,TGCGCCAGCAGCTCGACCCCGGGACGGTCCTACGAGCAGTACTTC
many,TRBD2,TRBJ2-1,TRBV7-2,CASSDRTSGERVFF,TGTGCCAGCAGCGACAGGACTAGCGGGGAACGTGTTTTCTTC
few,-,TRBJ2-3,TRBV10-3,CAISEERMGTDTQYF,TGTGCCATCAGTGAGGAAAGGATGGGCACAGATACGCAGTATTTT
-,-,TRBJ2-7,TRBV6-2/TRBV6-3,CASRLTGSRYEQYF,TGTGCCAGCAGATTGACCGGATCTCGCTACGAGCAGTACTTC
-,TRBD1,TRBJ2-5,TRBV27,CASSLSGQGRVETQYF,TGTGCCAGCAGTTTATCGGGACAGGGGAGGGTGGAGACCCAGTACTTC
few,TRBD2,TRBJ2-5,TRBV20-1,CSASRLAGGFTETQYF,TGCAGTGCTAGTAGGCTGGCGGGAGGGTTTACAGAGACCCAGTACTTC
-,-,TRBJ2-7,TRBV2,CASRRTLTYEQYF,TGTGCCAGCAGGCGGACACTCACCTACGAGCAGTACTTC
few,-,TRBJ2-2,TRBV27,CASSFFPSANTGELFF,TGTGCCAGCAGTTTCTTCCCTAGCGCTAACACCGGGGAGCTGTTTTTT